This entry is about one T cell receptor beta chain. The record originates from a study of blood T cell repertoires in COVID-19. Study overall: From the United States, Italy and Spain came samples of acute and convalescent COVID-19. PBMCs, B-cell-depleted T cells, or T cells were the source of the cDNA or gDNA that made up the material.

The CDR3 has 14 residues. With 4 bases removed from V and 4 bases from J, the gap between germline ends came to 14 bases. Germline V gives CDR1 SGHRS, CDR2 YFSETQ. Study processing details: Amplified reference gene primers provided the basis for estimating nucleated cell counts. Assay: immunoSEQ multiplex PCR; the TCRdb copy retains only in-frame clones and omits some. V and J calls and clone size are as listed in that table; D and trimming were resolved from the DNA. This repertoire shows some 110,000 clones, roughly 90% found once; its top ten account for approximately 7.9%. The source of this sequence is a man between 65 and 85 years old who had recovered from COVID-19. Sequenced material: peripheral blood. The V call is TRBV5-1, the J call TRBJ2-5, with D possibly being TRBD2 (5 bases). The CDR3 is CASSPGSGIETQYF. The CDR3 DNA reads TGCGCCAGCAGCCCAGGTTCGGGGATAGAGACCCAGTACTTC.